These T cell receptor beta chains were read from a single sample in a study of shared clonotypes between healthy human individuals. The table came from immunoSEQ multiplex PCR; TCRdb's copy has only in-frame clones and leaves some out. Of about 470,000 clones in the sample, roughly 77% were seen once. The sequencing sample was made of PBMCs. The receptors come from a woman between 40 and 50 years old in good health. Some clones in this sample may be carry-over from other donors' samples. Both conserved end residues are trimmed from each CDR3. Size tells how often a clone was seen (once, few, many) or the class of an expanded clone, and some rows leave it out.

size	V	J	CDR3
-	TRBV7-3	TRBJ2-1	ASSGRLAGTLGNEQF
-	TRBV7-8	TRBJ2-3	ASSRSRRVSGRSDTQY
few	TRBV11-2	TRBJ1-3	ASSLARDSGNTIY
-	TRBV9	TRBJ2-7	ASSVDGSSYEQY
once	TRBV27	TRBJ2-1	ASSAGTSAYNEQF
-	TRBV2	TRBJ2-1	ASSETRFSYNEQF
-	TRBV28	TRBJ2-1	ASKRVVGQSSYNEQF
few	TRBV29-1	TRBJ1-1	SVGQANTEAF
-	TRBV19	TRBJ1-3	ASSTRVGSLGGNTIY
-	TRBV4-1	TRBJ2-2	ASSRTGLHGGGELF
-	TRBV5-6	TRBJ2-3	ASSFDIITDTQY
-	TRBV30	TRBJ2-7	AWIRDDLYEQY
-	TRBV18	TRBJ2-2	ASSPQEISNTGELF
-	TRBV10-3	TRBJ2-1	AISALTKTTNNEQF
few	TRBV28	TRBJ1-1	ASTQNTEAF
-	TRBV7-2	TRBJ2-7	ASSLGRFYEQY
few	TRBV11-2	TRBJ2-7	ASSLRDGMIYEQY
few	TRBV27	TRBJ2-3	ASIELAGGPTTQY
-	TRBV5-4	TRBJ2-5	ASSLAGGETQY
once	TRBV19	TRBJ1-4	ASSPSWGRNEKLF
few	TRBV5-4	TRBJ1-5	ASSLGGPAQPQH
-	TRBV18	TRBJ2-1	ASHRDRGDLEQF
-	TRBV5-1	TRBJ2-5	ASSLDPGEGTQY
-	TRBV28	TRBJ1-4	ASSDSDRAVEKLF
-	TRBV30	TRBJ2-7	AWSRFSGRLSYEQY
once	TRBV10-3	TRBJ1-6	AISESTGADSPLH
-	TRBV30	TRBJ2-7	AWRGLAEYEQY
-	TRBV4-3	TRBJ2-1	ASSQATGGTYNEQF
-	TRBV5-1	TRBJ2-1	ASSFRTSGSWNEQF
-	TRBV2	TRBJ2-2	ASSVRGELF
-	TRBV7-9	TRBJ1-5	ASSFLNSNQPQH
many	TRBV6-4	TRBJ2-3	ASSDKGGTDTQY
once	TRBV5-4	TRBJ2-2	ASSLGGAGGTGELF
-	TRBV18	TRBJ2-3	ASSEAYSGTGTSTDTQY
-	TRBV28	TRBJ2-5	ASSSNAIQETQY
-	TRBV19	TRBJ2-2	ASSTPKLAAGELF
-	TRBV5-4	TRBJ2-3	ASSLEAGGSADTQY